These T cell receptor beta chains were read from a single sample in a study of T-cell reconstitution after alpha-beta-depleted transplantation in children. TCRdb reanalysed the PCR reads using MiXCR and keeps one entry per CDR3 protein. The sample includes almost 250,000 distinct CDR3 sequences, 25% seen only once; the top ten take 2% to 3%. The sequences come from PBMCs, collected before TCRalphabeta/CD19-depleted stem cell transplant. The receptors shown here come from a girl aged 2 to 10 with Fanconi anemia, due to receive a stem cell transplant. CDR3s include the opening cysteine and the closing phenylalanine or tryptophan. The D gene is left open where the match is weak. Clone sizes are given selectively: once, few, many, or a class where the clone is expanded.

>-|TRBJ1-1|TRBV20-1|-
TGCAGTGCTAGAGATACAACAGTTTTTGAAGCTTTCTTT
CSARDTTVFEAFF
>-|TRBJ2-1|TRBV29-1|TRBD1
TGCAGCGTTGACGGAGTACCCGGACAGGGGGAGTACAATGAGCAGTTCTTC
CSVDGVPGQGEYNEQFF
>many|TRBJ1-5|TRBV28|TRBD1
TGTGCCAGCAGTTCGCCGGGACAGGGCTTATTTGCCAATCAGCCCCAGCATTTT
CASSSPGQGLFANQPQHF
>-|TRBJ2-2|TRBV6-5|-
TGTGCCAGCAGTTACTCGGTTAGCATCACCGGGGAGCTGTTTTTT
CASSYSVSITGELFF
>-|TRBJ1-1|TRBV6-6|-
TGTGCCAGCAGTTACCCTAGGGACACTGAAGCTTTCTTT
CASSYPRDTEAFF
>many|TRBJ2-7|TRBV5-1|-
TGCGCCAGCAGGGACAGCCGGACCTACGAGCAGTACTTC
CASRDSRTYEQYF
>many|TRBJ1-1|TRBV10-3|TRBD1
TGTGCCATCACAGGACAGGGGATGAACACTGAAGCTTTCTTT
CAITGQGMNTEAFF
>-|TRBJ2-3|TRBV25-1|-
TGTGCCAGCAGTGATGTGCAGACTAGTCACTCAGATACGCAGTATTTT
CASSDVQTSHSDTQYF
>-|TRBJ2-1|TRBV7-9|TRBD1
TGTGCCAGCAGCACGACAGGGGGGGGAGCGACTGACAATGAGCAGTTCTTC
CASSTTGGGATDNEQFF
>-|TRBJ2-1|TRBV2|TRBD2
TGTGCCAGCAGTGAGTTTGCGGGGGTTGTCTTC
CASSEFAGVVF
>few|TRBJ2-3|TRBV5-6|TRBD2
TGTGCCAGCAGCTTGGGGCTAGCGGGAGAAGATAGCACAGATACGCAGTATTTT
CASSLGLAGEDSTDTQYF
>many|TRBJ2-1|TRBV29-1|-
TGCAGCGTTGATTCTAGAGGCTCCTACAATGAGCAGTTCTTC
CSVDSRGSYNEQFF
>many|TRBJ2-7|TRBV5-1|TRBD2
TGCGCCAGCAGCTTGGCGGGAGGGACGTACTACGAGCAGTACTTC
CASSLAGGTYYEQYF
>many|TRBJ2-7|TRBV20-1|TRBD2
TGCAGTGCTAGAGGGGGGACTAGCGGGATGTACGAGCAGTACTTC
CSARGGTSGMYEQYF
>few|TRBJ2-7|TRBV20-1|-
TGCAGTGCTAATGGTCAGGCCTTGACCTACGAGCAGTACTTC
CSANGQALTYEQYF
>-|TRBJ2-7|TRBV12-3/TRBV12-4|TRBD2
TGTGCCAGCAGTTTGGGGACGACTAGCGGGGCTGACGAGCAGTACTTC
CASSLGTTSGADEQYF
>many|TRBJ2-7|TRBV29-1|TRBD2
TGCAGCGTTCGGGGGGACGGTAAAATCTACGAGCAGTACTTC
CSVRGDGKIYEQYF
>many|TRBJ2-7|TRBV29-1|TRBD1
TGCAGCCCCCGACAGGGAAGTACCTACGAGCAGTACTTC
CSPRQGSTYEQYF
>-|TRBJ2-1|TRBV2|TRBD2
TGTGCCAGTAAGCGGGGGGTCCCTTCCTACAATGAGCAGTTCTTC
CASKRGVPSYNEQFF
>many|TRBJ1-2|TRBV20-1|-
TGCAGTGCTAGTAACTTCCCGACGGACCGCTATGGCTACACCTTC
CSASNFPTDRYGYTF
>-|TRBJ2-7|TRBV11-2|-
TGTGCCAGCAGCTTAGGCGGCAGTACGAGCTCCTACGAGCAGTACTTC
CASSLGGSTSSYEQYF
>-|TRBJ2-5|TRBV20-1|TRBD1
TGCAGTGCGAGGACAGGGGGCGCCGGAGAGACCCAGTACTTC
CSARTGGAGETQYF
>-|TRBJ2-7|TRBV7-9|-
TGTGCCAGCAGCTTATCTCCTGACAGCTCCTACGAGCAGTACTTC
CASSLSPDSSYEQYF
>once|TRBJ1-1|TRBV29-1|-
TGCAGCGTTGAATACACAATGAACACTGAAGCTTTCTTT
CSVEYTMNTEAFF
>many|TRBJ2-2|TRBV24-1|TRBD1
TGTGCCACCAGTGATCCAGGGGGCTCGGGCACCGGGGAGCTGTTTTTT
CATSDPGGSGTGELFF
>many|TRBJ2-7|TRBV7-2|TRBD1
TGTGCCAGCAGCACACAGGGACAGCGCTACGAGCAGTACTTC
CASSTQGQRYEQYF
>-|TRBJ2-5|TRBV29-1|TRBD1
TGCAGCGTGGGCCGCACAGGGGTCCAAGAGACCCAGTACTTC
CSVGRTGVQETQYF